The next 10 T cell receptor beta chains were all read from a single sample in a study of tissue T cells after allogeneic stem cell transplantation (dated by TCRdb to the early 2020s). The library came from the immunoSEQ multiplex PCR assay. TCRdb mirrors the immuneACCESS table, restricted to in-frame sequences. Some clones are absent from its copies; in checked studies, under half trace to an unresolved V gene, and the reason for the others is unknown. Within this sample are approximately 2,100 clones, with approximately 50% of them counted one time only. 30% to 45% of the sample goes to the ten largest clones. The intended sense of this specimen's time point label: mouse harvest day 14 after allogeneic transplant. Mouse grafts consisting of 10^7 T-cell-depleted bone marrow cells combined with 10^6 splenic CD5+ T cells were administered by tail vein injection. Source material: liver tissue. The receptors shown here come from a female BALB/c mouse given C57BL/6 T cells with graft-versus-host disease after an allogeneic hematopoietic cell transplant.

Comments on this clone: The genes are named according to mouse. The read stops 1 residue short of the end of the CDR3; the missing end is completed from the germline J gene. V and J are TRBV13-2 and TRBJ2-4; 10 positions agree with TRBD2. Trimming removed 0 bases from V and 1 base from J; junction bases left unmatched: 5. This CDR3 is 17 amino acids long. Looked up from germline, CDR1 is NNHNN and CDR2 is SYGAGS (reference sequence). The chain's CDR3 is CASGDAGLGGRQNTLYF. The covered CDR3 bases are TGTGCCAGCGGTGATGCAGGTCTGGGGGGGCGTCAAAACACCTTGTAC.

By share, this clone counts as medium-sized. Any gene name here is a mouse gene name. Read data end 1 residue before the CDR3 end; the end is taken from the germline J gene. The V and J genes are TRBV26 and TRBJ2-4, with a possible D match to TRBD1 (5 bases). The CDR3 loop spans 14 amino acids. Trimming left V 3 bases short and J 0 bases short, with 7 bases between. CDR1 is KGHPV and CDR2 is FQNQEV in the germline V gene (reference sequence). The CDR3 loop reads CASSLDSSQNTLYF. Partial CDR3 DNA: TGTGCCAGCAGTCTCGACAGTAGTCAAAACACCTTGTAC.

A word on this clone: Any gene name here is a mouse gene name. The CDR3 goes on 1 residue after the read ends, and that part is filled in from the germline J gene. V and J are TRBV2 and TRBJ2-7; TRBD2 matches at 11 bases. The trim removed 0 bases at V and 4 bases at J, leaving 2 bases unmatched. The germline gives CDR1 LGHNA, CDR2 YSYQKL. This CDR3 is built from 15 residues. The part of the CDR3 DNA that was read is TGTGCCAGCAGCCAAGAATGGGACTGGGGGTATGAACAGTAC. This translates into CASSQEWDWGYEQY. The whole CDR3 sequence reads CASSQEWDWGYEQYF.

With respect to this clone: The gene names here belong to mouse. The read falls 1 residue short of the CDR3 end, and the missing part is taken from the germline J gene. The chain carries TRBV26 and TRBJ2-1, with 8 bases aligning to TRBD1. Looked up from germline, CDR1 is KGHPV and CDR2 is FQNQEV (reference sequence). Trimming removed 4 bases from V and 1 base from J; junction bases left unmatched: 0. The CDR3 is made up of 14 amino acids. The covered CDR3 bases are TGTGCCAGCAGTCGACAGGGGAACTATGCTGAGCAGTTC. This encodes CASSRQGNYAEQF. From start to end, the CDR3 is CASSRQGNYAEQFF.

By proportion, this clone is large. The listed genes are named as in mouse. Coverage ceases 1 residue before the CDR3 finishes, and the germline J gene fills in the end. V and J are TRBV13-2 and TRBJ1-4; 8 nucleotides match TRBD1. Unmatched junction bases numbered 6, after V lost 7 bases and J lost 4 bases. This CDR3 is 14 amino acids long. From germline, CDR1 is NNHNN and CDR2 SYGAGS (reference sequence). The CDR3: CASSSGTGNERLFF. Incomplete CDR3 DNA: TGTGCCAGCTCTTCCGGGACAGGCAACGAAAGATTATTT.

In the case of this clone: Gene names follow the mouse nomenclature. The sequenced fragment ends 1 residue before the CDR3 boundary, so the rest is inferred from the germline J gene. J is TRBJ1-4 and V is TRBV26; 7 bases agree with TRBD1. Trimming took 6 bases from V and 4 from J; bases not matched to a gene: 8. The CDR3 covers 15 residues. CDR1 and CDR2 (germline): KGHPV, FQNQEV (reference sequence). The CDR3: CASSLTGWSNERLFF. The sequenced part of the CDR3 DNA is TGTGCCAGCAGCCTGACAGGGTGGAGCAACGAAAGATTATTT.

This clone rates as large. All gene names here are mouse names. From the germline J gene comes the end of the CDR3, since the read stops 1 residue before it. J is TRBJ1-3 and V is TRBV12-1, with 7 bases matching TRBD1. This CDR3 region has 13 residues. Per the germline V gene, CDR1 is SGHSN and CDR2 is HYEKVE. The ends lost 0 bases at V and 8 bases at J; junction bases unmatched: 3. CDR3 in amino acids: CASSLTGVDTLYF. The sequenced part of the CDR3 DNA is TGTGCCAGCTCTCTCACAGGGGTGGATACGCTCTAT.

This clone was seen a handful of times. The gene names given are mouse names. The read terminates 1 residue before the CDR3 end, so the remaining end is supplied by the germline J gene. The rearrangement links TRBV26 to TRBJ2-1, with D maybe TRBD1 (6 bases). Looked up from germline, CDR1 is KGHPV and CDR2 is FQNQEV (reference sequence). The CDR3 is 13 amino acids. V lost 5 bases and J lost 1, with 6 bases in between. This CDR3 is CASSGQNYAEQFF. CDR3 DNA, as far as it was read: TGTGCCAGCAGTGGACAGAACTATGCTGAGCAGTTC.

Points on this clone: The germline and genes are mouse ones. The read terminates 1 residue before the CDR3 end, so the remaining end is supplied by the germline J gene. V and J are TRBV3 and TRBJ1-1; no reliable D call. The CDR3 has 13 residues. CDR1 SNHLY and CDR2 FYNGKV come from the germline V gene (reference sequence). V was cut by 1 base and J by 1 base, with 4 bases left in between. The CDR3: CASSLGQNTEVFF. The sequenced CDR3 bases are TGTGCCAGCAGCTTAGGACAAAACACAGAAGTCTTC. The full variable domain, in which reference TRBV3 and TRBJ1-1 provide the parts outside the CDR3, is GPKVLQIPSHQIIDMGQMVTLNCDPVSNHLYFYWYKQILGQQMEFLVNFYNGKVMEKSKLFKDQFSVERPDGSYFTLKIQPTALEDSAVYFCASSLGQNTEVFFGKGTRLTVV.

Notes on this clone: The genes are named according to mouse. The DNA ends 1 residue before the CDR3 does, and the rest of the CDR3 is filled in from the germline J gene. The rearrangement links TRBV31 to TRBJ2-2; D is possibly TRBD1 (6 bases). Germline V gene sequence: CDR1 GKSSPN, CDR2 SITVG. The CDR3 totals 14 residues. Trimming took 1 base from V and 2 from J, leaving 8 bases between them. The CDR3 DNA, read in part, is TGTGCCTGGAGTCCCCAGGGGAACACCGGGCAGCTCTAC. As protein: CAWSPQGNTGQLY. From start to end, the CDR3 is CAWSPQGNTGQLYF.